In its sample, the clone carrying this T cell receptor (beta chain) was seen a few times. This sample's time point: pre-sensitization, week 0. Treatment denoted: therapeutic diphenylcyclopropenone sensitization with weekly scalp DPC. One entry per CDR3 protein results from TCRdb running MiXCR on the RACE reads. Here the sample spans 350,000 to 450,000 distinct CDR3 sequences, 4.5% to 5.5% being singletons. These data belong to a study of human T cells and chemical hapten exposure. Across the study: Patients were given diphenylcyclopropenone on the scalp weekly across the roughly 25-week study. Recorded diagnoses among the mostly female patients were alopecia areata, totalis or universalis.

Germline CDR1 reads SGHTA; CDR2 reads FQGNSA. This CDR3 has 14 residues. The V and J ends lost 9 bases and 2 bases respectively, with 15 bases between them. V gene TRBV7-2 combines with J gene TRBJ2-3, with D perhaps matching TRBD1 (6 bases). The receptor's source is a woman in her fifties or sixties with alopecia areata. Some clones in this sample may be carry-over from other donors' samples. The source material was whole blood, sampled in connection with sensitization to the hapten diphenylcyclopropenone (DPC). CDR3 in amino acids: CASAWGHNTDTQYF. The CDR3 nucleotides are TGTGCCAGTGCTTGGGGGCATAACACAGATACGCAGTATTTT.